These 14 T cell receptor beta chains were all obtained from the same sample, sequenced in a study of cytomegalovirus exposure and HLA in healthy donors. Researchers ran the PCR with 60 Vbeta and 13 Jbeta primers. Assay: immunoSEQ multiplex PCR; the TCRdb copy retains only in-frame clones and omits some. Of roughly 150,000 clones listed, 70% are singletons. Material for sequencing was PBMCs. The receptor source for this set is a woman between 25 and 40 years old in good health and CMV-seronegative.

The CDR3 region is CASSKDRDGNYGYTF. Written as DNA, the CDR3 is TGTGCCAGCTCGAAAGACAGGGACGGAAACTATGGCTACACCTTC. The chain joins TRBV18 to TRBJ1-2; TRBD1 aligns across 7 bases. This CDR3 is 15 amino acids long. The germline gives CDR1 KGHSH, CDR2 LQKENI. V gave up 6 bases and J gave up 2 bases; unmatched junction bases: 9.

The chain links TRBV5-4 to TRBJ2-2, with TRBD2 matching over 10 bases. The ends lost 6 bases at V and 6 bases at J; junction bases unmatched: 2. Germline-derived CDR1 and CDR2 are SGHNT and YYREEE (reference sequence). The CDR3 consists of 13 residues. This CDR3 is CASTLAGAGELFF. The CDR3 region has the DNA TGTGCCAGCACCCTAGCGGGGGCCGGGGAGCTGTTTTTT.

This clone was detected once. The chain combines TRBV7-8 with TRBJ2-2; 8 bases are shared with TRBD1. Per germline, CDR1 SGHVS and CDR2 FQNEAQ. The CDR3 runs to 15 residues. V shed 4 bases and J 5 bases; nucleotides not matched to a gene: 6. The CDR3 coding sequence is TGTGCCAGCAGCTCCCAGGGGGCTTTGACCGGGGAGCTGTTTTTT. It specifies CASSSQGALTGELFF.

As regards this clone: A much larger clone is a single base away; this may be a read error. The chain joins TRBV7-2 to TRBJ2-2; TRBD1 might be the D (6 bases). This CDR3 is 14 amino acids long. The V end was cut by 4 bases, the J end by 2 bases, with 8 bases between. From germline, CDR1 is SGHTA and CDR2 FQGNSA. CDR3 coding DNA: TGTGCCAGCAGCTGGGGACAAAACACCGGGGAGCTGTTTTTT. Translating it yields CASSWGQNTGELFF. Full variable domain (missing parts from reference TRBV7-2 and TRBJ2-2): GAGVSQSPSNKVTEKGKDVELRCDPISGHTALYWYRQSLGQGLEFLIYFQGNSAPDKSGLPSDRFSAERTGGSVSTLTIQRTQQEDSAVYLCASSWGQNTGELFFGEGSRLTVL.

The rearrangement uses TRBV6-6 and TRBJ1-1; D unclear. The V gene lost 6 bases and the J gene lost 6 bases, with 11 bases spanning the gap. The germline CDR1 and CDR2 sequences are MNHNY and SVGAGI (reference sequence). The CDR3 loop spans 12 amino acids. The DNA for the CDR3 is TGTGCCAGCAGGACCCCTGACTCTGAAGCTTTCTTT. Protein product: CASRTPDSEAFF.

V gene TRBV2 combines with J gene TRBJ1-2; D might be TRBD1 (5 bases). The CDR3 contains 14 residues. Per germline, CDR1 SNHLY and CDR2 FYNNEI. V was pared by 10 bases and J by 6 bases, with 21 bases between. The CDR3 nucleotides read TGTGCCACCCCGAGAGGCTCAGGGATAGATGGCTACACCTTC. Protein product: CATPRGSGIDGYTF.

The chain uses TRBV30 and TRBJ2-5, with D possibly TRBD2 on 6 matching bases. The DNA matches TRBJ2-7 better at its end, which makes the J call doubtful. This CDR3 spans 14 amino acids. From germline, CDR1 is GTSNPN and CDR2 SVGIG (reference sequence). The CDR3 is CAWTRAGGGDEQYF. The CDR3 DNA reads as TGTGCCTGGACCCGAGCCGGGGGTGGGGACGAGCAGTACTTC.

V usage is TRBV5-6 and J usage is TRBJ1-1, with D possibly being TRBD1 (6 bases). V was pared by 6 bases and J by 4 bases, with 22 bases between. Germline values: CDR1 SGHDT, CDR2 YYEEEE. The CDR3 has 16 residues. In DNA, the CDR3 is TGTGCCAGCACACGTATTCGCGGGGGGGCGGGCACTGAAGCTTTCTTT. It translates to CASTRIRGGAGTEAFF.

The V call is TRBV7-9, the J call TRBJ1-1; TRBD1 matches at 8 bases. This CDR3 has 17 amino acids. In germline, CDR1 is SEHNR, CDR2 FQNEAQ (reference sequence). J lost 2 bases, V lost 6 bases, and 14 bases had no gene match. The CDR3: CASRPRGVTGDNTEAFF. The CDR3 DNA reads TGTGCCAGCAGGCCCCGGGGGGTGACAGGGGACAACACTGAAGCTTTCTTT.

The chain couples TRBV5-4 to TRBJ2-3; 11 nucleotides align to TRBD2. There are 15 residues in the CDR3. The J segment lost 4 bases and the V segment lost 5 bases, leaving 6 bases of the junction unmatched. Germline loops: CDR1 SGHNT, CDR2 YYREEE (reference sequence). CDR3 sequence reads: CASRLTSGKPDTQYF. In DNA, the CDR3 is TGTGCCAGCAGGTTGACTAGCGGGAAGCCAGATACGCAGTATTTT. The variable domain in full, completed from reference TRBV5-4 and TRBJ2-3, reads ETGVTQSPTHLIKTRGQQVTLRCSSQSGHNTVSWYQQALGQGPQFIFQYYREEENGRGNFPPRFSGLQFPNYSSELNVNALELDDSALYLCASRLTSGKPDTQYFGPGTRLTVL.

The chain uses TRBV5-6 and TRBJ1-6; 7 bases agree with TRBD1. The CDR3 is made up of 15 amino acids. Per germline, CDR1 SGHDT and CDR2 YYEEEE. With 0 bases clipped from V and 7 bases from J, the junction kept 4 bases outside the gene matches. CDR3 amino acids: CASSLEDRENSPLHF. The CDR3 nucleotides are TGTGCCAGCAGCTTGGAAGACAGGGAAAATTCACCCCTCCACTTT. Variable domain in full (rest from reference TRBV5-6 and TRBJ1-6): DAGVTQSPTHLIKTRGQQVTLRCSPKSGHDTVSWYQQALGQGPQFIFQYYEEEERQRGNFPDRFSGHQFPNYSSELNVNALLLGDSALYLCASSLEDRENSPLHFGNGTRLTVT.

The V call is TRBV6-1, the J call TRBJ1-1; 7 bases agree with TRBD1. From germline, CDR1 is MNHNS and CDR2 SASEGT. The CDR3 loop spans 13 amino acids. V lost 2 bases to trimming and J lost 8 bases; unmatched junction nucleotides: 5. The CDR3 loop reads CASSETPDREAFF. The CDR3 bases are TGTGCCAGCAGTGAAACTCCGGACAGGGAAGCTTTCTTT.

The genes are TRBV6-1 and TRBJ2-7; TRBD1 matches at 7 bases. Germline CDR1 MNHNS, CDR2 SASEGT. This CDR3 spans 13 amino acids. V shed 6 bases, J shed 2 bases, and the junction held 4 bases outside the gene matches. Here the CDR3 DNA reads TGTGCCAGCAGGGACAGGTTTGCCTACGAGCAGTACTTC. It yields the protein CASRDRFAYEQYF.

CDR3 nucleotides: TGTGCCAGCAGCTTGGCCCCAGGACAGGGCATCTACAATGAGCAGTTCTTC. Encoded protein: CASSLAPGQGIYNEQFF. The V and J genes are TRBV5-4 and TRBJ2-1; TRBD1 matches 8 bases. This CDR3 is 17 amino acids long. Germline V lookup: CDR1 SGHNT, CDR2 YYREEE (reference sequence). Trimming cost V 0 bases and J 3 bases; bases outside gene matches: 8.